In its sample, the clone carrying this T cell receptor (beta chain) was seen many times. Its cognate antigen is unknown. The data are from a study of T-cell memory formation after mild COVID-19. About the study: TCR clusters were mostly confined to one donor each. Study results and caveats: Contracting CD4+ clones were located mainly in CM and EM, and CD8+ clones in EMRA. Some responding clones appeared in pre-infection memory, suggesting cross-reactive memory joined.

From germline, CDR1 is MNHEY and CDR2 SVGAGI. V shed 7 bases and J 2 bases; nucleotides not matched to a gene: 8. This CDR3 is 15 amino acids long. With constant-segment primers, 5'RACE yielded cDNA libraries of TCR alpha and TCR beta that carried sample barcodes and UMIs. From the 5' RACE reads, TCRdb called clonotypes with MiXCR, one entry per CDR3 protein. The data contain more than 25,000 distinct CDR3 sequences, around 15% of them seen just once; the ten biggest clones take up approximately 1.4%. The chain has TRBV6-5 and TRBJ2-1, with 7 nucleotides matching TRBD2. This receptor was identified in an adult who had mild COVID-19 (a few samples of this study predate the infection). Cell type and time point are not known. Specimen: PBMCs or a T cell subset sorted from them (not recorded which). This CDR3 reads CASKKLANAYNEQFF. In nucleotides, the CDR3 is TGTGCCAGCAAAAAACTAGCGAATGCCTACAATGAGCAGTTCTTC.